This T cell receptor beta chain was found in a study of blood T cell repertoires in COVID-19. Whole-study context: Donors in the United States, Italy and Spain gave samples during acute or convalescent COVID-19.

CDR1 MNHEY and CDR2 SMNVEV come from the germline V gene (reference sequence). The CDR3 covers 14 residues. V shed 5 bases and J shed 3 bases, with 10 bases lying between them. Using immunoSEQ multiplex PCR, the repertoire was profiled, and TCRdb retains in-frame clones only, with some absent. The sample contains over 150,000 clones, roughly 84% of which appear only once. The J gene is TRBJ2-2, the V gene TRBV27; TRBD2 might be the D (6 bases). Sequenced input: peripheral blood. The receptor was isolated from a human donor in a cohort sampled during active COVID-19. The chain's CDR3 is CASSPGVHTGELFF. CDR3 nucleotides: TGTGCCAGCAGTCCGGGAGTTCACACCGGGGAGCTGTTTTTT.